The 27 T cell receptor beta chains listed next were all sequenced from one sample in a study of glioma-infiltrating T cells. Amplification of TCR alpha and beta CDR3 regions from RNA used iRepertoire nested multiplex PCR. TCRdb processed the multiplex PCR reads anew with MiXCR; each CDR3 protein has one entry. This repertoire shows about 140,000 distinct CDR3 sequences, roughly two fifths found once; its top ten account for around 18%. Material: glioma tissue, nonneoplastic brain tissue, or PBMCs (not recorded which). Receptor source: a human donor with low-grade glioma or glioblastoma, undergoing nonglioma brain surgery, or in good health (not recorded which).

This clonotype was observed a handful of times. The rearrangement uses TRBV15 and TRBJ1-1; D is undetermined. V was clipped by 1 base and J by 1 base, with 7 bases between them. CDR3 length equals 14 residues. Germline CDR1 LNHNV, CDR2 YYDKDF (reference sequence). CDR3 protein: CATSRGGTNTEAFF. CDR3 sequence (DNA): TGTGCCACCAGCAGAGGCGGAACGAACACTGAAGCTTTCTTT.

About this clonotype: This may stem from a read error, because a much larger clone lies one nucleotide away. The chain combines TRBV6-1 with TRBJ2-1; D may be TRBD1 (6 bases). V shed 10 bases and J shed 4 bases, with 17 bases lying between them. The CDR3 runs 14 residues. CDR1 is MNHNS, CDR2 SASEGT, per germline. CDR3 loop: CANRAPGGYNEQFF. CDR3 sequence (DNA): TGTGCCAACAGGGCACCTGGAGGATACAATGAGCAGTTCTTC.

A remark on this clonotype: Compared with germline, one end of the junction differs, possibly owing to a read error. The chain employs TRBV12-3 or TRBV12-4 and TRBJ2-7; the D call may be TRBD1 or TRBD2 (6 bases each). The CDR3 loop spans 11 amino acids. In DNA form, the CDR3 reads TGTGCCAGCAGTTACGGGGGACAAGGATCTTTC. Amino acid sequence: CASSYGGQGSF.

This clonotype occurred a few times. The chain has TRBV19 and TRBJ2-1, with 7 bases fitting TRBD2. Germline V gene sequence: CDR1 LNHDA, CDR2 SQIVND (reference sequence). V was pared by 3 bases and J by 7 bases, with 12 bases of the junction left unmatched. CDR3 length equals 16 residues. CDR3 region: CASSILPGSGTNEQFF. In DNA form, the CDR3 reads TGTGCCAGTAGTATTCTACCCGGGAGCGGGACGAATGAGCAGTTCTTC.

The chain employs TRBV29-1 and TRBJ2-1, with 9 positions matching TRBD1. J was trimmed by 5 bases and V by 2 bases; bases with no gene match: 10. Germline CDR1 and CDR2: SQVTM and ANQGSEA. The CDR3 loop spans 16 amino acids. CDR3 sequence reads: CSVELLWDRAHNEQFF. The CDR3 coding sequence is TGCAGCGTTGAACTTCTCTGGGACAGGGCCCACAATGAGCAGTTCTTC.

CDR3 amino acids: CASSPEWGTGELFF. CDR3 sequence (DNA): TGTGCCAGCAGCCCGGAGTGGGGCACCGGGGAGCTGTTTTTT. The chain employs TRBV5-4 and TRBJ2-2, with unresolved D. Germline CDR1 reads SGHNT; CDR2 reads YYREEE (reference sequence). Trimming removed 4 bases at V and 4 bases at J, with 11 bases between. The CDR3 is 14 amino acids. Together with reference TRBV5-4 and TRBJ2-2, the CDR3 gives the full variable domain: ETGVTQSPTHLIKTRGQQVTLRCSSQSGHNTVSWYQQALGQGPQFIFQYYREEENGRGNFPPRFSGLQFPNYSSELNVNALELDDSALYLCASSPEWGTGELFFGEGSRLTVL.

The J gene is TRBJ1-6, the V gene TRBV19; no firm D call. The CDR3 runs to 13 residues. V lost 7 bases and J lost 8, with 12 bases in between. Germline loops: CDR1 LNHDA, CDR2 SQIVND (reference sequence). In DNA form, the CDR3 reads TGTGCCAGTAAAGAGGGTTTTGATTCACCCCTCCACTTT. This codes for CASKEGFDSPLHF.

The chain carries TRBV15 and TRBJ1-1; no clear D. The CDR3 is 15 residues long. Germline V gives CDR1 LNHNV, CDR2 YYDKDF (reference sequence). V was clipped by 5 bases and J by 1 base, with 14 bases between them. For the CDR3, the DNA is TGTGCCACCAGCCCTAGGATCAGCACGAACACTGAAGCTTTCTTT. Translation: CATSPRISTNTEAFF.

This clonotype was seen a few times. V is TRBV11-2 and J is TRBJ1-2, with TRBD1 matching over 7 bases. The length of the CDR3 is 15 residues. V trimming: 0 bases; J trimming: 2 bases; junction bases outside the gene matches: 3. Germline CDR1 reads SGHAT; CDR2 reads FQNNGV. CDR3 region: CASSLEQGSNYGYTF. CDR3 DNA sequence: TGTGCCAGCAGCTTAGAACAGGGGTCCAACTATGGCTACACCTTC.

The J gene is TRBJ1-2, the V gene TRBV7-2; D is unresolved. The V gene's germline CDR1 is SGHTA and CDR2 FQGNSA. Trimming cost V 2 bases and J 4 bases, with 5 bases left between them. The CDR3 runs 12 residues. CDR3 DNA: TGTGCCAGCAGCTTAAAATTCTATGGCTACACCTTC. Protein sequence: CASSLKFYGYTF.

This clonotype has more than one count but fewer than ten. The chain recombines TRBV28 with TRBJ1-3; D is unresolved. The CDR3 runs 13 residues. Germline V CDR1 and CDR2: MDHEN, SYDVKM. With 2 bases removed from V and 4 bases from J, the gap between germline ends came to 6 bases. CDR3 DNA sequence: TGTGCCAGCAGTTTACTCAAAGGAAACACCATATATTTT. It specifies CASSLLKGNTIYF.

This rearrangement joins TRBV20-1 to TRBJ2-7; 9 bases agree with TRBD2. V was clipped by 7 bases and J by 4 bases; unmatched bases: 11. There are 14 residues in the CDR3. Germline V CDR1 and CDR2: DFQATT, SNEGSKA (reference sequence). This chain's CDR3 is CSDKTSGRLYEQYF. The CDR3, as DNA: TGCAGTGACAAGACTAGCGGAAGACTATACGAGCAGTACTTC.

This clonotype was seen only a few times. The chain couples TRBV19 to TRBJ1-1; possibly TRBD1 for D (6 bases). The germline V gene has CDR1 LNHDA and CDR2 SQIVND (reference sequence). With 3 bases removed from V and 4 bases from J, the gap between germline ends came to 15 bases. The CDR3 spans 15 residues. For the CDR3, the DNA is TGTGCCAGTAGTATCCCGATGGCAGGGGCCACTGAAGCTTTCTTT. It specifies CASSIPMAGATEAFF.

This clonotype was counted at least ten times. The chain joins TRBV27 to TRBJ2-1; D might be TRBD1 or TRBD2, each matching 5 bases. This CDR3 is built from 11 residues. Germline V gives CDR1 MNHEY, CDR2 SMNVEV (reference sequence). Between the trimmed V and J ends, which lost 4 bases and 12 bases, there was a span of 10 bases. The CDR3 bases are TGTGCCAGCAGTTCGGGGCGAGGGCAGTTCTTC. Translating it yields CASSSGRGQFF.

This clonotype has only a few counts. The rearrangement uses TRBV4-2 and TRBJ2-2; D gene unclear. CDR1 LGHNA and CDR2 YNFKEQ come from the germline V gene. CDR3 length equals 16 residues. Trimming removed 4 bases at V and 2 bases at J, with 14 bases between. CDR3: CASSRERRVNTGELFF. DNA of the CDR3: TGTGCCAGCAGCCGAGAAAGGCGAGTCAACACCGGGGAGCTGTTTTTT.

The V call is TRBV6-1, the J call TRBJ2-3; 7 nucleotides align to TRBD2. CDR1 and CDR2 from the germline V gene are MNHNS and SASEGT. The CDR3 covers 15 residues. J was trimmed by 3 bases and V by 8 bases; bases with no gene match: 11. CDR3 sequence reads: CASLAELALTDTQYF. The CDR3 bases are TGTGCCAGCTTAGCTGAACTAGCGCTTACAGATACGCAGTATTTT.

On this clonotype: A read error may be the cause here, since a much bigger clone is one base away. This chain uses TRBV29-1 with TRBJ1-1; D is ambiguous. The CDR3 spans 11 residues. In germline, CDR1 is SQVTM, CDR2 ANQGSEA. CDR3 in amino acids: CGAGLNTEAFF. DNA for the CDR3: TGCGGCGCCGGGTTAAACACTGAAGCTTTCTTT.

The table lists this clonotype with many counts. This chain joins TRBV27 and TRBJ1-5, with 7 bases fitting TRBD1. CDR3 length: 14 amino acids. CDR1 and CDR2 from the germline V gene are MNHEY and SMNVEV (reference sequence). V shed 0 bases, J shed 6 bases, and the junction held 2 bases outside the gene matches. The CDR3 region is CASSLSTGSQPQHF. Here the CDR3 DNA reads TGTGCCAGCAGTTTATCGACAGGGAGTCAGCCCCAGCATTTT.

This clonotype has a handful of counts. J is TRBJ1-5 and V is TRBV27, with TRBD1 matching 9 bases. There are 14 residues in the CDR3. The trim removed 3 bases at V and 6 bases at J, leaving 3 bases unmatched. Germline CDR1 is MNHEY and CDR2 is SMNVEV (reference sequence). CDR3 DNA sequence: TGTGCCAGCAGTTTCGGACAGGGGAGTCAGCCCCAGCATTTT. Protein: CASSFGQGSQPQHF.

The CDR3 nucleotides are TGTGCCAGTAGTCCCGGGGCCAACGTCCTGACTTTC. Protein product: CASSPGANVLTF. The rearrangement links TRBV19 to TRBJ2-6; no reliable D call. This CDR3 spans 12 amino acids. V lost 5 bases, J lost 4 bases, and 3 bases lay in between. Germline CDR1 reads LNHDA; CDR2 reads SQIVND (reference sequence).

V usage is TRBV20-1 and J usage is TRBJ2-3; TRBD2 agrees at 9 bases. V dropped 3 bases and J dropped 1; count of bases not matched to a gene: 8. CDR3 length: 16 amino acids. Germline-derived CDR1 and CDR2 are DFQATT and SNEGSKA (reference sequence). The CDR3 nucleotides read TGCAGTGCTAGGAGGTCCAGCGGGAGGCGCACAGATACGCAGTATTTT. The encoded protein is CSARRSSGRRTDTQYF.

The gene calls are TRBV2 and TRBJ1-5; D is ambiguous. The CDR3 runs 14 residues. Germline V gene sequence: CDR1 SNHLY, CDR2 FYNNEI. Trimming left V 3 bases short and J 0 bases short, with 6 bases between. The CDR3 reads CASSDLYSNQPQHF. Here the CDR3 DNA reads TGTGCCAGCAGTGACCTATATAGCAATCAGCCCCAGCATTTT.

As concerns this clonotype: One end of the junction varies from germline; a read error may be responsible. The V call is TRBV6-1, the J call TRBJ2-5; D could derive from TRBD1 or TRBD2 (5 bases each). The CDR3 runs to 16 residues. The germline gives CDR1 MNHNS, CDR2 SASEGT. The CDR3 DNA reads TGTGCCATCAGTGAGTTCTTCGGGACCCCGGCAGAGACCCAGTACTTC. Encoded protein: CAISEFFGTPAETQYF.

This sequence joins TRBV3-1 and TRBJ1-5; no firm D call. V was trimmed by 5 bases and J by 1 base, leaving 9 bases between them. This CDR3 has 14 amino acids. The germline gives CDR1 LGHDT, CDR2 YNNKEL (reference sequence). CDR3 sequence: CASSYGWSNQPQHF. The DNA for the CDR3 is TGTGCCAGCAGCTATGGGTGGAGCAATCAGCCCCAGCATTTT.

As for this clonotype: The junction differs from germline at one of its ends, possibly a read error. CDR3 in DNA: TGCGCCAGAAGCCAAGATCGAACCTACGAGCAGTACTTC. It translates to CARSQDRTYEQYF. The V call is TRBV4-1, the J call TRBJ2-7; D gene unclear. CDR1 and CDR2 (germline): MGHRA, YSYEKL. The CDR3 is 13 residues long.

DNA for the CDR3: TGTGCCAGCAGTTTGAGGAGCTTTGGCTACACCTTC. Its translation is CASSLRSFGYTF. The chain links TRBV6-1 to TRBJ1-2; no clear D. The length of the CDR3 is 12 residues. V shed 5 bases and J shed 7 bases, with 11 bases lying between them. Germline V gives CDR1 MNHNS, CDR2 SASEGT.

Ten or more counts support this clonotype. CDR3 nucleotide sequence: TGTGCCAGCAGTGGAGGGTACACAGATACGCAGTATTTT. Its protein product is CASSGGYTDTQYF. This chain connects TRBV7-9 to TRBJ2-3; D may be TRBD2 (6 bases). V was cut by 6 bases and J by 2 bases, with 9 bases left in between. The CDR3 is made up of 13 amino acids. The V gene's germline CDR1 is SEHNR and CDR2 FQNEAQ (reference sequence).